The 6 T cell receptor beta chains reported below all come from one sample, sequenced in a study of CD8+CD57+ T cells in acquired aplastic anemia. For CDR3 and TCR beta VDJ profiling, genomic DNA was the template used. Each CDR3 protein is one row after TCRdb ran MiXCR on the reads. The sample holds some 220,000 distinct CDR3 sequences, about a third seen once. What was sequenced was sorted CD4+, CD8+, or CD8+CD57+ T cells (not recorded which) from PBMCs. These TCRs come from a human donor in good health, serving as a control.

This clonotype was found many times. The chain recombines TRBV20-1 with TRBJ2-1; 7 positions agree with TRBD2. Germline-derived CDR1 and CDR2 are DFQATT and SNEGSKA (reference sequence). The CDR3 length is 13 residues. V was clipped by 3 bases and J by 2 bases; unmatched bases: 1. CDR3 sequence (DNA): TGCAGTGCTAGGAGCGGGACCTACAATGAGCAGTTCTTC. Encoded protein: CSARSGTYNEQFF.

V is TRBV19 and J is TRBJ1-2; D ambiguous. Looked up from germline, CDR1 is LNHDA and CDR2 is SQIVND (reference sequence). The V and J ends lost 4 bases and 5 bases respectively, with 11 bases between them. The CDR3 runs to 13 residues. CDR3 nucleotides: TGTGCCAGTAGTACCCCTCTCGGTTATGGCTACACCTTC. This gives the protein CASSTPLGYGYTF.

This clonotype was detected ten times or more. The J gene is TRBJ1-2, the V gene TRBV24-1, with 7 bases fitting TRBD1. The germline V gene encodes CDR1 KGHDR and CDR2 SFDVKD. With V trimmed by 2 bases and J by 8 bases, 7 bases remained unmatched. This CDR3 has 14 amino acids. The CDR3 DNA sequence: TGTGCCACCAGTGATTCCCGACAGGGCGGAGGCTACACCTTC. The encoded protein is CATSDSRQGGGYTF.

The genes are TRBV29-1 and TRBJ1-2, with TRBD1 identical over 9 bases. Germline CDR1 and CDR2: SQVTM and ANQGSEA. The V segment lost 7 bases and the J segment 6 bases; nucleotides outside the gene matches: 9. The CDR3 consists of 13 residues. DNA for the CDR3: TGCAGCGCCCTAACAGGGGGCAGGGATGGCTACACCTTC. Protein: CSALTGGRDGYTF.

CDR3 in amino acids: CASSREGRGNEKLFF. Written as DNA, the CDR3 is TGTGCCAGCAGCCGAGAGGGCAGAGGGAATGAAAAACTGTTTTTT. The chain links TRBV4-2 to TRBJ1-4; no reliable D call. V lost 4 bases, J lost 5 bases, and 14 bases lay in between. CDR1 is LGHNA, CDR2 YNFKEQ, per germline. The CDR3 contains 15 residues.

CDR3 region: CSARDVAQHQETQYF. The CDR3 DNA reads as TGCAGTGCTAGAGATGTGGCACAGCACCAAGAGACCCAGTACTTC. The genes are TRBV20-1 and TRBJ2-5; D call uncertain. The CDR3 loop spans 15 amino acids. V was trimmed by 0 bases and J by 0 bases, leaving 11 bases between them. CDR1 DFQATT and CDR2 SNEGSKA come from the germline V gene (reference sequence).